The 11 T cell receptor beta chains below were found in one sample sequenced in a study of neurological immune-mediated disorders. TCRdb recomputed calls from the 5' RACE reads with MiXCR, one row per CDR3 protein. The data contain about 79,000 distinct CDR3 sequences, around an eighth of them seen just once; the ten biggest clones take up approximately 6.8%. The sample consisted of PBMCs. These TCRs come from a woman aged 45 to 65 in good health.

V is TRBV5-1 and J is TRBJ1-5; 7 bases map to TRBD1. V shed 0 bases and J 0 bases; nucleotides not matched to a gene: 21. Germline CDR1 and CDR2: SGHRS and YFSETQ. The CDR3 is 22 amino acids. The CDR3 loop is CASSLAGNRGAPLPDSNQPQHF. The CDR3 bases are TGCGCCAGCAGCTTGGCCGGGAACAGGGGTGCTCCACTCCCTGATAGCAATCAGCCCCAGCATTTT.

This clonotype was counted at least ten times. This chain links TRBV5-6 with TRBJ2-5; the D is unclear. The length of the CDR3 is 12 residues. The V gene lost 3 bases and the J gene lost 2 bases, with 5 bases spanning the gap. Germline V gene data show CDR1 as SGHDT and CDR2 as YYEEEE. The CDR3 coding sequence is TGTGCCAGCAGCTGGGAACAAGAGACCCAGTACTTC. Translating it yields CASSWEQETQYF.

This clonotype was detected many times. The chain carries TRBV5-6 and TRBJ1-5; D might be TRBD1 (6 bases). The length of the CDR3 is 17 residues. Germline CDR1 and CDR2: SGHDT and YYEEEE. V lost 0 bases and J 3 bases, leaving 16 bases between the germline ends. Written as DNA, the CDR3 is TGTGCCAGCAGCTTGGGTTCCCTAGGGGGTTACAATCAGCCCCAGCATTTT. It encodes CASSLGSLGGYNQPQHF.

This clonotype was seen ten or more times. This CDR3 is CASRGDTTGYTF. CDR3 DNA: TGCGCCAGCAGAGGGGACACGACTGGCTACACCTTC. The chain joins TRBV5-1 to TRBJ1-2; tentatively, D is TRBD1 (6 bases). This CDR3 comprises 12 residues. Per germline, CDR1 SGHRS and CDR2 YFSETQ. The V end was cut by 5 bases, the J end by 7 bases, with 12 bases between. The full variable domain, its missing parts supplied by reference TRBV5-1 and TRBJ1-2, is KAGVTQTPRYLIKTRGQQVTLSCSPISGHRSVSWYQQTPGQGLQFLFEYFSETQRNKGNFPGRFSGRQFSNSRSEMNVSTLELGDSALYLCASRGDTTGYTFGSGTRLTVV.

This clonotype was seen repeatedly, ten times or more. The chain links TRBV6-1 to TRBJ1-4; TRBD1 aligns across 9 bases. The CDR3 is 14 residues long. Germline loops: CDR1 MNHNS, CDR2 SASEGT. The ends lost 8 bases at V and 7 bases at J; junction bases unmatched: 8. The CDR3 sequence is CASLDRGGSEKLFF. CDR3 nucleotide sequence: TGTGCCAGCCTGGACAGGGGAGGAAGTGAAAAACTGTTTTTT.

This clonotype appeared many times. The rearrangement links TRBV5-5 to TRBJ2-2; 10 bases agree with TRBD2. Germline trimming cut 4 bases from V and 2 bases from J; bases unmatched to any gene: 2. CDR1 is SGHKS, CDR2 YYEKEE, per germline (reference sequence). The CDR3 runs to 15 residues. The CDR3 here is CASSRTSGNTGELFF. DNA for the CDR3: TGTGCCAGCAGCCGGACTAGCGGTAACACCGGGGAGCTGTTTTTT.

This clonotype has ten or more counts. V is TRBV7-2 and J is TRBJ1-5; 12 bases agree with TRBD1. J was trimmed by 9 bases and V by 3 bases; bases with no gene match: 9. This CDR3 region has 16 residues. Germline V gene lookup returns CDR1 SGHTA and CDR2 FQGNSA. In DNA, the CDR3 is TGTGCCAGCAGCTTGGGGGGACAGGGGGCCTGGCGGCCCCAGCATTTT. Translation gives CASSLGGQGAWRPQHF.

This clonotype occurred many times. This sequence joins TRBV20-1 and TRBJ2-3, with 11 bases aligning to TRBD2. The V segment lost 3 bases and the J segment 6 bases; nucleotides outside the gene matches: 14. Germline V gives CDR1 DFQATT, CDR2 SNEGSKA (reference sequence). CDR3 length equals 17 residues. The CDR3 spells CSARGVAGGPGRDTQYF. CDR3 coding DNA: TGCAGTGCTAGGGGAGTAGCGGGGGGGCCAGGGAGGGATACGCAGTATTTT.

This clonotype came up many times. This chain connects TRBV5-6 to TRBJ2-7; D unresolved. The CDR3 consists of 14 residues. Trimming removed 2 bases at V and 2 bases at J, with 11 bases between. Germline CDR1 is SGHDT and CDR2 is YYEEEE. In nucleotides, the CDR3 is TGTGCCAGCAGCTTATACTCAGGAACCTACGAGCAGTACTTC. Translating gives CASSLYSGTYEQYF.

This clonotype was detected ten times or more. The chain recombines TRBV5-1 with TRBJ2-7; a possible D gene is TRBD2 (6 bases). Germline CDR1 reads SGHRS; CDR2 reads YFSETQ. The CDR3 totals 14 residues. V gave up 4 bases and J gave up 3 bases, with 14 bases separating them. The CDR3 protein is CASSTGPGDYEQYF. CDR3 coding DNA: TGCGCCAGCAGCACTGGACCGGGAGACTACGAGCAGTACTTC.

This clonotype has a count of ten or more. The V call is TRBV7-9, the J call TRBJ2-1; 7 nucleotides agree with TRBD1. The CDR3 spans 19 residues. The V segment lost 1 base and the J segment 6 bases; nucleotides outside the gene matches: 18. The germline V gene encodes CDR1 SEHNR and CDR2 FQNEAQ (reference sequence). The CDR3 here is CASSLGMWSGQMLINEQFF. CDR3 DNA sequence: TGTGCCAGCAGCTTAGGGATGTGGTCGGGACAGATGTTAATCAATGAGCAGTTCTTC.